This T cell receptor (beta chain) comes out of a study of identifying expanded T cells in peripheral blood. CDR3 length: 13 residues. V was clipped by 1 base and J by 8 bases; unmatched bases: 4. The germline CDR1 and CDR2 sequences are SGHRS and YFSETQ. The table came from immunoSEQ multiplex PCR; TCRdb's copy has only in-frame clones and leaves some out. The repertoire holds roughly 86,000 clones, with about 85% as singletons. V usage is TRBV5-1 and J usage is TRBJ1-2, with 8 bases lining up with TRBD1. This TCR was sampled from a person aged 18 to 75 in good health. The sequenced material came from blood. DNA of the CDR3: TGCGCCAGCAGCTTGTCGACAGGGGACGGCTACACCTTC. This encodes CASSLSTGDGYTF. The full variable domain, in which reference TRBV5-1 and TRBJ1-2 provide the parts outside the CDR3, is KAGVTQTPRYLIKTRGQQVTLSCSPISGHRSVSWYQQTPGQGLQFLFEYFSETQRNKGNFPGRFSGRQFSNSRSEMNVSTLELGDSALYLCASSLSTGDGYTFGSGTRLTVV.